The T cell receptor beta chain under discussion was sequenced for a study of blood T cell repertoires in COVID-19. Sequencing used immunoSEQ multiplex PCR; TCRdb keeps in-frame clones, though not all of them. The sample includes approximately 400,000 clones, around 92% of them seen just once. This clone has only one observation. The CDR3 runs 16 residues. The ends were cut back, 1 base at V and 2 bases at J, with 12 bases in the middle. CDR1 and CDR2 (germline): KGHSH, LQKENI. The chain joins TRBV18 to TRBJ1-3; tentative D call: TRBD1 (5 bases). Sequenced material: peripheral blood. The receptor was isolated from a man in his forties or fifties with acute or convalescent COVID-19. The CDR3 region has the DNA TGTGCCAGCTCACCACGGAGGGGCCAAACTGGAAACACCATATATTTT. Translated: CASSPRRGQTGNTIYF. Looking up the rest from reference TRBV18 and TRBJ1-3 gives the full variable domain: NAGVMQNPRHLVRRRGQEARLRCSPMKGHSHVYWYRQLPEEGLKFMVYLQKENIIDESGMPKERFSAEFPKEGPSILRIQQVVRGDSAAYFCASSPRRGQTGNTIYFGEGSWLTVV.